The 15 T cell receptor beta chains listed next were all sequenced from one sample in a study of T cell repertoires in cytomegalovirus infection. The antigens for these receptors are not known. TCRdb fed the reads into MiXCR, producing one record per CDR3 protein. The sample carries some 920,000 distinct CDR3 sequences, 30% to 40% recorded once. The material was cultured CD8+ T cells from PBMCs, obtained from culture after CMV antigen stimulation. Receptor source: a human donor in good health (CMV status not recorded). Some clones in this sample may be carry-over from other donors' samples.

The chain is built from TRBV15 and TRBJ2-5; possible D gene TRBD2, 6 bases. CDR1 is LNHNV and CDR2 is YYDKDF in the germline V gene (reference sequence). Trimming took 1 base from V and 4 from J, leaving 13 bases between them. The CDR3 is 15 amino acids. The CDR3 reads CATSRVGRSGETQYF. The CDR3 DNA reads TGTGCCACCAGCAGAGTTGGGAGGTCGGGAGAGACCCAGTACTTC.

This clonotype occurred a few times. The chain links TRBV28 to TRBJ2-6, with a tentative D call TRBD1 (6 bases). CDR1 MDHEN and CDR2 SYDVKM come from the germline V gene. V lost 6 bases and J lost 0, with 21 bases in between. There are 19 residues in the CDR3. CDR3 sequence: CASRRSGTLTSSGANVLTF. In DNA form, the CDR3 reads TGTGCCAGCAGGCGATCCGGGACACTTACAAGCTCTGGGGCCAACGTCCTGACTTTC.

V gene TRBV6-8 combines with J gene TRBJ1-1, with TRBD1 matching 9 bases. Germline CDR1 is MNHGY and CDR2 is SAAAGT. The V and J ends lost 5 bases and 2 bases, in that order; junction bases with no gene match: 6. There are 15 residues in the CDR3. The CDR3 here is CASSDTTGGNTEAFF. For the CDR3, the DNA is TGTGCCAGCAGTGACACCACAGGGGGCAACACTGAAGCTTTCTTT.

The CDR3 DNA follows: TGTGCCAGCAGTAACCCCGGAGCAAGGTCCTACAATGAGCAGTTCTTC. It encodes CASSNPGARSYNEQFF. The chain is built from TRBV27 and TRBJ2-1; D not certain. With 5 bases removed from V and 1 base from J, the gap between germline ends came to 15 bases. This CDR3 contains 16 residues. CDR1 is MNHEY and CDR2 is SMNVEV in the germline V gene (reference sequence).

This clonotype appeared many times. The CDR3 region is CASSPPGRYEQYV. DNA of the CDR3: TGTGCCAGCAGTCCCCCCGGACGGTACGAGCAGTACGTC. This rearrangement joins TRBV6-2 or TRBV6-3 to TRBJ2-7; D not resolved. The CDR3 is 13 amino acids. V gave up 5 bases and J gave up 4 bases, with 12 bases separating them. CDR1 MNHEY and CDR2 SVGEGT come from the germline V gene.

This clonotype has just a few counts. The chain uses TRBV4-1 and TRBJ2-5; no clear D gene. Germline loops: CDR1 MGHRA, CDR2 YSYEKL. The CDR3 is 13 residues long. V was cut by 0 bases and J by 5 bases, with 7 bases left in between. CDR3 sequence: CASSQDRPETQYF. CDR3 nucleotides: TGCGCCAGCAGCCAAGACCGGCCGGAGACCCAGTACTTC.

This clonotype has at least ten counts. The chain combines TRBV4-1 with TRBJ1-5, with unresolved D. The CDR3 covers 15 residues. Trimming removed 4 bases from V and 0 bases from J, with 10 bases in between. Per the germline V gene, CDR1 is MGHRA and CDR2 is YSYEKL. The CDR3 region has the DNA TGCGCCAGCAGCCGAGAGTTGGTTAGCAATCAGCCCCAGCATTTT. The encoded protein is CASSRELVSNQPQHF.

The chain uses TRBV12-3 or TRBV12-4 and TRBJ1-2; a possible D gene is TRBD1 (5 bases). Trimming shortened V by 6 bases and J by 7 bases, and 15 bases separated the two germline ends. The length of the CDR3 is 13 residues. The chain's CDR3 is CASSPVQAFGYTF. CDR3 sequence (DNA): TGTGCCAGCAGCCCAGTACAGGCCTTTGGCTACACCTTC.

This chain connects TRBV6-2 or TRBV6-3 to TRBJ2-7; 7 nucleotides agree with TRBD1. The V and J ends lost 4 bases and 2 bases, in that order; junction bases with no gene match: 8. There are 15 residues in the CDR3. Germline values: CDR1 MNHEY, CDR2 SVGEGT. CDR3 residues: CASSSSRQGAYEQYF. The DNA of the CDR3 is TGTGCCAGCAGTTCCTCTCGGCAGGGGGCCTACGAGCAGTACTTC.

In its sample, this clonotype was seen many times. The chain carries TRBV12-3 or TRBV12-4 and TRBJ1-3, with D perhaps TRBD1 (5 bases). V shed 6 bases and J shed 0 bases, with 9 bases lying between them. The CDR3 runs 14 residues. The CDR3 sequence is CASSETVSGNTIYF. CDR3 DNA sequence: TGTGCCAGCAGCGAGACAGTCTCTGGAAACACCATATATTTT.

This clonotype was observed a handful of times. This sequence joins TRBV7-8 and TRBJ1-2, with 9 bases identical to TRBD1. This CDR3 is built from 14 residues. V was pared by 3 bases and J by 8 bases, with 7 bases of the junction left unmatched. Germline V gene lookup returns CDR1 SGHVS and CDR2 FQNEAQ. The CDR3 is CASSLDRGKGGYTF. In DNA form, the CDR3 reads TGTGCCAGCAGCTTGGACAGGGGCAAGGGAGGCTACACCTTC.

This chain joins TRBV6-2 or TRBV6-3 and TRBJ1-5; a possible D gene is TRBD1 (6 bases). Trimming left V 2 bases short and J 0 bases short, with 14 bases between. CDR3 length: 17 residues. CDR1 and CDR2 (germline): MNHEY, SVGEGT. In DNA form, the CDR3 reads TGTGCCAGCAGTTACGCCGGGACACCAAATAGCAATCAGCCCCAGCATTTT. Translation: CASSYAGTPNSNQPQHF.

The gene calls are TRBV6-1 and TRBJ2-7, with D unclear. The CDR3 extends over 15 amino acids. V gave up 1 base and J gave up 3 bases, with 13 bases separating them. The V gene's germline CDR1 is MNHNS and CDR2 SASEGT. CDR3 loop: CASSEEGYWYYEQYF. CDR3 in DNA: TGTGCCAGCAGTGAAGAAGGTTATTGGTACTACGAGCAGTACTTC.

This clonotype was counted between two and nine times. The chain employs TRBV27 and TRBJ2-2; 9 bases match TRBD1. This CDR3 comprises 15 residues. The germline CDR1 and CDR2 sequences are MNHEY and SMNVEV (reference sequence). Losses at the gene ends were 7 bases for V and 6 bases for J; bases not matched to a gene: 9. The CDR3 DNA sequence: TGTGCCAGCACCGTTGGGACAGGGAGCGCCGGGGAGCTGTTTTTT. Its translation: CASTVGTGSAGELFF.

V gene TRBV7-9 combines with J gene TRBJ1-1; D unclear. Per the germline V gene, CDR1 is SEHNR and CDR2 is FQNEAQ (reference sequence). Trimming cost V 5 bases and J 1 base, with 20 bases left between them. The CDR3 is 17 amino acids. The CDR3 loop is CASSDTGSPRANTEAFF. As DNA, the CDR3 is TGTGCCAGCAGCGATACGGGATCCCCAAGGGCGAACACTGAAGCTTTCTTT.